Shown below are 25 T cell receptor beta chains from a single sample sequenced in a study of blood T cell repertoires in COVID-19. TCRdb's table, derived via immunoSEQ multiplex PCR, lists solely in-frame clones and lacks some. This sample has 45,000 to 55,000 clones, with roughly 84% found just once. The specimen sequenced was peripheral blood. These receptors came from a man aged 45-65 years with active COVID-19.

The chain carries TRBV7-9 and TRBJ1-2; unclear D gene. The germline V gene encodes CDR1 SEHNR and CDR2 FQNEAQ (reference sequence). The CDR3 consists of 13 residues. V dropped 1 base and J dropped 5 bases, with 8 bases sitting between them. CDR3 sequence (DNA): TGTGCCAGCAGCTTAGGTGGGCAATATGGCTACACCTTC. This sequence encodes CASSLGGQYGYTF.

V is TRBV24-1 and J is TRBJ1-2; TRBD1 matches 7 bases. The CDR3 extends over 15 amino acids. J lost 3 bases, V lost 4 bases, and 7 bases had no gene match. Germline CDR1 is KGHDR and CDR2 is SFDVKD. This chain's CDR3 is CATSDHGQADYGYTF. CDR3 sequence (DNA): TGTGCCACCAGTGACCACGGACAGGCCGACTATGGCTACACCTTC.

Here the CDR3 reads CASSLVAGNTGELFF. Written as DNA, the CDR3 is TGTGCCAGCAGCTTAGTGGCAGGGAACACCGGGGAGCTGTTTTTT. This chain uses TRBV7-8 with TRBJ2-2; D remains ambiguous. CDR3 length equals 15 residues. V dropped 1 base and J dropped 1 base, with 7 bases sitting between them. Germline V gene sequence: CDR1 SGHVS, CDR2 FQNEAQ.

This clone appeared a few times. The J gene is TRBJ1-6, the V gene TRBV27; D gene unclear. Germline CDR1 MNHEY, CDR2 SMNVEV (reference sequence). V lost 2 bases and J 7 bases, leaving 6 bases between the germline ends. The CDR3 consists of 13 residues. The CDR3 spells CASSLNQNSPLHF. DNA for the CDR3: TGTGCCAGCAGTTTAAACCAGAATTCACCCCTCCACTTT.

This chain connects TRBV5-6 to TRBJ1-1; TRBD1 matches 8 bases. Trimming took 0 bases from V and 7 from J; bases not matched to a gene: 8. The CDR3 is 15 amino acids. The germline V gene has CDR1 SGHDT and CDR2 YYEEEE. The CDR3 DNA sequence: TGTGCCAGCAGCTTGGTGCAGGGGGCTATGGTTGAAGCTTTCTTT. It is translated as CASSLVQGAMVEAFF.

The chain combines TRBV4-1 with TRBJ1-5; D perhaps matches TRBD1 (5 bases). CDR1 is MGHRA and CDR2 is YSYEKL in the germline V gene. The CDR3 consists of 14 residues. Trimming shortened V by 4 bases and J by 6 bases, and 13 bases separated the two germline ends. This CDR3 is CASSLSGLPQPQHF. CDR3 in DNA: TGCGCCAGCAGCCTTTCAGGGCTCCCTCAGCCCCAGCATTTT.

This chain links TRBV9 with TRBJ2-6; D not certain. Trimming pared 4 bases from V and 0 bases from J, leaving 17 bases between. This CDR3 comprises 18 residues. Germline CDR1 is SGDLS and CDR2 is YYNGEE. CDR3 nucleotide sequence: TGTGCCAGCAGCCCCCACAGCAGGTCCCTCTCTGGGGCCAACGTCCTGACTTTC. Translation: CASSPHSRSLSGANVLTF.

The chain couples TRBV14 to TRBJ2-7; TRBD1 might be the D (6 bases). The germline V gene has CDR1 SGHDN and CDR2 FVKESK. The CDR3 covers 15 residues. Between the trimmed V and J ends, which lost 1 base and 2 bases, there was a span of 12 bases. The CDR3 DNA sequence: TGTGCCAGCAGCCAAGCTAACAGGGCCGCCTACGAGCAGTACTTC. It translates to CASSQANRAAYEQYF.

This clone was observed many times. The chain links TRBV7-6 to TRBJ2-7; 7 bases match TRBD2. CDR3 size: 15 residues. J lost 1 base, V lost 5 bases, and 8 bases had no gene match. Germline V gene lookup returns CDR1 SGHVS and CDR2 FNYEAQ. The CDR3 region is CASSGAAGPSYEQYF. The CDR3 DNA reads as TGTGCCAGCAGCGGCGCAGCGGGGCCTTCCTACGAGCAGTACTTC.

The rearrangement links TRBV29-1 to TRBJ1-5; 7 bases line up with TRBD1. J was trimmed by 2 bases and V by 7 bases; bases with no gene match: 5. The CDR3 runs 13 residues. Germline lookup yields CDR1 SQVTM and CDR2 ANQGSEA. Written as DNA, the CDR3 is TGCAGCGCCGTCCAGGGGGGCAATCAGCCCCAGCATTTT. This gives the protein CSAVQGGNQPQHF.

The V and J genes are TRBV5-4 and TRBJ1-4; 8 bases are shared with TRBD1. Germline loops: CDR1 SGHNT, CDR2 YYREEE (reference sequence). J gave up 4 bases and V 3 bases, and 5 bases lay outside the gene matches. The CDR3 runs to 15 residues. The CDR3 sequence is CASSSGQGINEKLFF. DNA for the CDR3: TGTGCCAGCAGCTCCGGACAGGGCATTAATGAAAAACTGTTTTTT. The full variable domain, in which reference TRBV5-4 and TRBJ1-4 provide the parts outside the CDR3, is ETGVTQSPTHLIKTRGQQVTLRCSSQSGHNTVSWYQQALGQGPQFIFQYYREEENGRGNFPPRFSGLQFPNYSSELNVNALELDDSALYLCASSSGQGINEKLFFGSGTQLSVL.

This clone was recorded a few times. J is TRBJ1-2 and V is TRBV5-1, with 11 bases that match TRBD1. With 0 bases clipped from V and 8 bases from J, the junction kept 9 bases outside the gene matches. In germline, CDR1 is SGHRS, CDR2 YFSETQ. The CDR3 is 16 residues long. The CDR3 DNA reads as TGCGCCAGCAGCTTGGTCCCTCCAGGACAGGGGGCGGGCTACACCTTC. It encodes CASSLVPPGQGAGYTF.

CDR3 sequence (DNA): TGTGCCTGGAGTACCAGAATGAACACTGAAGCTTTCTTT. This encodes CAWSTRMNTEAFF. The rearrangement joins TRBV30 to TRBJ1-1; the D is unclear. CDR1 GTSNPN and CDR2 SVGIG come from the germline V gene (reference sequence). The CDR3 runs 13 residues. V gave up 2 bases and J gave up 0 bases, with 7 bases separating them.

The chain is built from TRBV5-1 and TRBJ2-7; TRBD1 aligns across 7 bases. Per germline, CDR1 SGHRS and CDR2 YFSETQ. CDR3 size: 13 residues. Losses at the gene ends were 4 bases for V and 8 bases for J; bases not matched to a gene: 9. Here the CDR3 DNA reads TGCGCCAGCAGCCCTAGGGACAGCACACAGCAGTACTTC. It specifies CASSPRDSTQQYF.

A single count supports this clone. The gene calls are TRBV10-2 and TRBJ1-3; TRBD1 matches at 7 bases. This CDR3 region has 14 residues. Germline V gene data show CDR1 as WSHSY and CDR2 as SAAADI. The V and J ends lost 6 bases and 4 bases, in that order; junction bases with no gene match: 6. CDR3: CASRGGTHGNTIYF. In DNA form, the CDR3 reads TGCGCCAGCAGAGGGGGCACGCACGGAAACACCATATATTTT.

The chain has TRBV2 and TRBJ2-5, with 9 bases that match TRBD1. Germline V gene lookup returns CDR1 SNHLY and CDR2 FYNNEI. This CDR3 comprises 13 residues. V gave up 6 bases and J gave up 4 bases; unmatched junction bases: 3. CDR3 DNA: TGTGCCAGCAGCCGGGACAGGGTAGAGACCCAGTACTTC. Translation gives CASSRDRVETQYF.

The chain carries TRBV6-5 and TRBJ1-4; 9 bases agree with TRBD1. CDR1 is MNHEY and CDR2 is SVGAGI in the germline V gene. The CDR3 length is 15 residues. J gave up 5 bases and V 5 bases, and 6 bases lay outside the gene matches. The CDR3 DNA is TGTGCCAGCAGTAACGGACAGGGGATAAATGAAAAACTGTTTTTT. It codes for CASSNGQGINEKLFF.

The V gene is TRBV15, the J gene TRBJ2-7; unclear D gene. V dropped 0 bases and J dropped 3 bases, with 6 bases sitting between them. The CDR3 spans 13 residues. Germline V CDR1 and CDR2: LNHNV, YYDKDF (reference sequence). The CDR3 spells CATSRDLNYEQYF. The CDR3 bases are TGTGCCACCAGCAGAGACCTTAACTACGAGCAGTACTTC.

The chain uses TRBV18 and TRBJ1-2, with TRBD1 as a possible D gene (6 bases). Germline CDR1 is KGHSH and CDR2 is LQKENI. V lost 5 bases, J lost 8 bases, and 21 bases lay in between. The CDR3 consists of 15 residues. CDR3 residues: CASSSLRDTAGGYTF. The CDR3 nucleotides read TGTGCCAGCTCATCGCTCCGGGACACCGCCGGAGGCTACACCTTC.

The chain recombines TRBV7-6 with TRBJ1-5; D is perhaps TRBD1 (5 bases). This CDR3 has 15 residues. The V end was cut by 5 bases, the J end by 4 bases, with 15 bases between. Looked up from germline, CDR1 is SGHVS and CDR2 is FNYEAQ. The chain's CDR3 is CASSPNDRINQPQHF. The CDR3 DNA is TGTGCCAGCAGCCCGAACGACAGAATTAATCAGCCCCAGCATTTT.

This clone came up a few times. The chain has TRBV7-9 and TRBJ2-1; 13 positions match TRBD2. CDR1 SEHNR and CDR2 FQNEAQ come from the germline V gene (reference sequence). V lost 3 bases to trimming and J lost 4 bases; unmatched junction nucleotides: 3. The CDR3 is 16 residues long. The CDR3 spells CASSLGLAGNYNEQFF. As DNA, the CDR3 is TGTGCCAGCAGCTTGGGACTAGCGGGGAATTACAATGAGCAGTTCTTC.

This chain uses TRBV9 with TRBJ2-7; TRBD1 aligns across 7 bases. V dropped 3 bases and J dropped 4; count of bases not matched to a gene: 4. Germline CDR1 and CDR2: SGDLS and YYNGEE. The CDR3 consists of 13 residues. The CDR3 spells CASSATTGYEQYF. The CDR3 DNA sequence: TGTGCCAGCAGCGCGACGACAGGGTACGAGCAGTACTTC.

The rearrangement links TRBV27 to TRBJ2-7; maybe TRBD2 (5 bases). CDR1 MNHEY and CDR2 SMNVEV come from the germline V gene (reference sequence). There are 13 residues in the CDR3. Trimming stripped 8 bases from V and 0 bases from J, with 11 bases between. CDR3 protein: CASGLADSYEQYF. In DNA, the CDR3 is TGTGCCAGCGGCCTAGCTGACTCCTACGAGCAGTACTTC.

The rearrangement uses TRBV7-2 and TRBJ1-2, with a possible D match to TRBD1 (5 bases). V gave up 1 base and J gave up 8 bases, with 11 bases separating them. The CDR3 has 13 amino acids. Germline V gives CDR1 SGHTA, CDR2 FQGNSA. The CDR3 region is CASSLEGRGGYTF. Written as DNA, the CDR3 is TGTGCCAGCAGCTTAGAGGGGAGGGGCGGCTACACCTTC.

This sequence joins TRBV25-1 and TRBJ2-7; 9 bases match TRBD2. Per germline, CDR1 MGHDK and CDR2 SYGVNS. CDR3 length: 14 amino acids. The V segment lost 3 bases and the J segment 2 bases; nucleotides outside the gene matches: 2. CDR3 loop: CASSDGGRAYEQYF. CDR3 DNA sequence: TGTGCCAGCAGTGACGGCGGGAGGGCCTACGAGCAGTACTTC.